These 19 T cell receptor beta chains originate from one sample sequenced in a study of cytomegalovirus exposure and HLA in healthy donors. The PCR used 60 Vbeta and 13 Jbeta primers. Sequencing was performed with immunoSEQ multiplex PCR; in TCRdb, only in-frame clones are kept and a portion is missing. The table records 95,000 to 150,000 clones, around three quarters of them present only once. The sample was PBMCs. All receptors come from a human donor in good health.

The rearrangement uses TRBV5-1 and TRBJ2-7, with 7 bases that match TRBD1. Germline CDR1 reads SGHRS; CDR2 reads YFSETQ. The CDR3 contains 17 residues. V shed 0 bases, J shed 3 bases, and the junction held 12 bases outside the gene matches. The CDR3 DNA sequence: TGCGCCAGCAGCTTGGATCCCTCCACACCAGGGGGCTACGAGCAGTACTTC. The encoded protein is CASSLDPSTPGGYEQYF.

V gene TRBV7-2 combines with J gene TRBJ2-7; D may be TRBD1 (5 bases). The CDR3 loop spans 14 amino acids. In germline, CDR1 is SGHTA, CDR2 FQGNSA. Trimming shortened V by 5 bases and J by 0 bases, and 11 bases separated the two germline ends. Here the CDR3 DNA reads TGTGCCAGCAGCCGCTCACAGGCCTCCTACGAGCAGTACTTC. Amino acid sequence: CASSRSQASYEQYF.

The chain uses TRBV10-3 and TRBJ2-2, with TRBD2 matching over 7 bases. CDR3 length: 15 residues. Germline loops: CDR1 ENHRY, CDR2 SYGVKD. Unmatched junction bases numbered 7, after V lost 4 bases and J lost 5 bases. The CDR3 DNA reads as TGTGCCATCAGTGTGGCGCGGGAGAGGACCGGGGAGCTGTTTTTT. This encodes CAISVARERTGELFF.

In its sample, this clone was seen a few times. The J gene is TRBJ2-2, the V gene TRBV7-2; TRBD2 agrees at 13 bases. Germline assignment: CDR1 SGHTA and CDR2 FQGNSA. Trimming at V came to 4 bases and at J to 1 base, leaving 3 bases not matched to a gene. The CDR3 sequence is 17 residues long. CDR3 DNA sequence: TGTGCCAGCAGCTCTCGGACTAGCGGGAGGAACACCGGGGAGCTGTTTTTT. Its translation: CASSSRTSGRNTGELFF.

V is TRBV6-1 and J is TRBJ1-5, with 8 bases that match TRBD1. V lost 6 bases to trimming and J lost 1 base; unmatched junction nucleotides: 5. This CDR3 has 15 residues. The germline V gene encodes CDR1 MNHNS and CDR2 SASEGT. This chain's CDR3 is CASRQGTGSNQPQHF. CDR3 in DNA: TGTGCCAGCAGGCAAGGGACAGGCAGCAATCAGCCCCAGCATTTT.

The chain links TRBV6-5 to TRBJ2-3; TRBD2 matches at 11 bases. After removal of 4 bases from V and 3 bases from J, the junction contained 3 bases not matched to a gene. The CDR3 is 15 residues long. From germline, CDR1 is MNHEY and CDR2 SVGAGI. CDR3 DNA: TGTGCCAGCAGTTCCTGGACTAGCGGGACAGATACGCAGTATTTT. Its protein product is CASSSWTSGTDTQYF.

The chain carries TRBV5-6 and TRBJ2-1, with a weak D call TRBD2 (7 bases). CDR1 is SGHDT, CDR2 YYEEEE, per germline. The CDR3 consists of 15 residues. Trimming stripped 0 bases from V and 9 bases from J, with 16 bases between. The CDR3 bases are TGTGCCAGCAGCTTGGTAGGGGGGAGGGCGGGTGAGCAGTTCTTC. Translation gives CASSLVGGRAGEQFF.

This clone has only a few counts. The rearrangement links TRBV6-5 to TRBJ1-2, with 7 nucleotides matching TRBD1. V was clipped by 6 bases and J by 7 bases; unmatched bases: 8. Germline loops: CDR1 MNHEY, CDR2 SVGAGI. The CDR3 has 13 residues. This CDR3 is CASRNAGQLGYTF. The DNA of the CDR3 is TGTGCCAGCAGGAACGCGGGACAGCTTGGCTACACCTTC.

The chain combines TRBV5-8 with TRBJ2-6; 9 bases map to TRBD1. After removal of 4 bases from V and 1 base from J, the junction contained 9 bases not matched to a gene. The CDR3 is 18 amino acids. CDR1 and CDR2 from the germline V gene are SGHTS and YDEGEE. The CDR3 coding sequence is TGTGCCAGCAGCCCTAAGGACAGGGGACTTTCTGGGGCCAACGTCCTGACTTTC. Protein sequence: CASSPKDRGLSGANVLTF. Complete variable domain (other parts from reference TRBV5-8 and TRBJ2-6): EAGVTQSPTHLIKTRGQQATLRCSPISGHTSVYWYQQALGLGLQFLLWYDEGEERNRGNFPPRFSGRQFPNYSSELNVNALELEDSALYLCASSPKDRGLSGANVLTFGAGSRLTVL.

The chain is built from TRBV18 and TRBJ1-1, with 7 bases aligning to TRBD1. Germline V gene lookup returns CDR1 KGHSH and CDR2 LQKENI. The CDR3 runs to 16 residues. J lost 4 bases, V lost 3 bases, and 11 bases had no gene match. DNA of the CDR3: TGTGCCAGCTCACCGCGACAGGGAAGGCTGGTCACTGAAGCTTTCTTT. Its protein product is CASSPRQGRLVTEAFF.

The chain is built from TRBV27 and TRBJ2-3; 10 bases are a match to TRBD1. The germline gives CDR1 MNHEY, CDR2 SMNVEV (reference sequence). Germline trimming cut 3 bases from V and 0 bases from J; bases unmatched to any gene: 6. The CDR3 runs 17 residues. The CDR3 sequence: CASSFLGQGISTDTQYF. CDR3 DNA: TGTGCCAGCAGTTTTCTGGGACAGGGGATTAGCACAGATACGCAGTATTTT.

The chain has TRBV7-8 and TRBJ1-2, with D perhaps matching TRBD1 (6 bases). Trimming took off 5 bases at V and 4 bases at J, with 17 bases between the two ends. The CDR3 contains 15 residues. The V gene's germline CDR1 is SGHVS and CDR2 FQNEAQ. The CDR3: CASSPSRTAPYGYTF. The CDR3 coding sequence is TGTGCCAGCAGCCCAAGCCGGACAGCCCCCTATGGCTACACCTTC. The full variable domain, in which reference TRBV7-8 and TRBJ1-2 provide the parts outside the CDR3, is GAGVSQSPRYKVAKRGQDVALRCDPISGHVSLFWYQQALGQGPEFLTYFQNEAQLDKSGLPSDRFFAERPEGSVSTLKIQRTQQEDSAVYLCASSPSRTAPYGYTFGSGTRLTVV.

J is TRBJ2-1 and V is TRBV6-5; D gene ambiguous. The V end lost 3 bases, the J end lost 4 bases, and 10 bases lay between the germline ends. CDR1 is MNHEY, CDR2 SVGAGI, per germline. CDR3 length: 14 residues. CDR3 loop: CASSYKPSYNEQFF. In nucleotides, the CDR3 is TGTGCCAGCAGTTATAAGCCCTCGTACAATGAGCAGTTCTTC.

The J gene is TRBJ1-6, the V gene TRBV5-1; D uncertain. From germline, CDR1 is SGHRS and CDR2 YFSETQ. There are 14 residues in the CDR3. V was shortened by 0 bases and J by 10 bases, with 11 bases between the two germline ends. The CDR3 DNA follows: TGCGCCAGCAGCTTGGTGGGGTCGGGGTCACCCCTCCACTTT. Translated: CASSLVGSGSPLHF.

This sequence joins TRBV28 and TRBJ2-1; D might be TRBD1 (6 bases). V lost 2 bases to trimming and J lost 4 bases, with 15 bases between them. CDR1 is MDHEN, CDR2 SYDVKM, per germline. CDR3 length: 16 residues. CDR3 nucleotide sequence: TGTGCCAGCAGTTTACCAGAGGGACAATCATACAATGAGCAGTTCTTC. Its translation: CASSLPEGQSYNEQFF.

This rearrangement joins TRBV9 to TRBJ2-7, with TRBD1 identical over 9 bases. This CDR3 has 15 residues. CDR1 and CDR2 from the germline V gene are SGDLS and YYNGEE. With 8 bases clipped from V and 2 bases from J, the junction kept 11 bases outside the gene matches. The CDR3 DNA reads TGTGCCAGTACAATCGGGACAGGGCTGACCTACGAGCAGTACTTC. It specifies CASTIGTGLTYEQYF.

The CDR3 region is CASSLDMSYEQYF. The CDR3 region has the DNA TGTGCCAGCAGTCTGGACATGTCCTACGAGCAGTACTTC. This chain connects TRBV28 to TRBJ2-5, with D perhaps matching TRBD1 (5 bases). The J call is doubtful: the DNA matches TRBJ2-7 better. The CDR3 extends over 13 amino acids. The germline V gene encodes CDR1 MDHEN and CDR2 SYDVKM.

The J gene is TRBJ2-2, the V gene TRBV27; the D gene is possibly TRBD1 (8 bases). Trimming pared 7 bases from V and 6 bases from J, leaving 18 bases between. The V gene's germline CDR1 is MNHEY and CDR2 SMNVEV (reference sequence). This CDR3 has 15 residues. DNA for the CDR3: TGTGCCAGCACCCGTTGGACAGGGAGGGCCGGGGAGCTGTTTTTT. It is translated as CASTRWTGRAGELFF.

This chain joins TRBV5-8 and TRBJ1-1, with a tentative D call TRBD1 (6 bases). Germline CDR1 is SGHTS and CDR2 is YDEGEE. The V end was cut by 6 bases, the J end by 4 bases, with 13 bases between. The CDR3 has 13 residues. The DNA of the CDR3 is TGTGCCAGCATCCCAACAGGGTTCACTGAAGCTTTCTTT. Encoded protein: CASIPTGFTEAFF.